Following are 17 T cell receptor beta chains from one sample sequenced in a study of cytomegalovirus exposure and HLA in healthy donors. PCR primers comprised 60 Vbeta and 13 Jbeta primers. Profiled with immunoSEQ multiplex PCR; TCRdb holds only in-frame clones, not every one. The table shows over 120,000 clones, with approximately 80% occurring only once. The source material was PBMCs. The receptors derive from a man aged 35 to 55 in good health and CMV-seronegative.

The chain recombines TRBV2 with TRBJ1-5; no clear D. The CDR3 covers 13 residues. The germline V and J ends were trimmed by 5 bases and 6 bases, with 11 bases remaining between them. The germline V gene encodes CDR1 SNHLY and CDR2 FYNNEI. CDR3 sequence reads: CASSPEGGQPQHF. For the CDR3, the DNA is TGTGCCAGCAGTCCGGAGGGCGGTCAGCCCCAGCATTTT. The full variable domain, with the rest looked up from reference TRBV2 and TRBJ1-5, is EPEVTQTPSHQVTQMGQEVILRCVPISNHLYFYWYRQILGQKVEFLVSFYNNEISEKSEIFDDQFSVERPDGSNFTLKIRSTKLEDSAMYFCASSPEGGQPQHFGDGTRLSIL.

The chain links TRBV5-6 to TRBJ2-7; D perhaps matches TRBD1 (5 bases). CDR3 length: 14 residues. Germline loops: CDR1 SGHDT, CDR2 YYEEEE. The V gene lost 4 bases and the J gene lost 0 bases, with 11 bases spanning the gap. The DNA for the CDR3 is TGTGCCAGCAGCGACAGACAGTACTCCTACGAGCAGTACTTC. Amino acid sequence: CASSDRQYSYEQYF.

The chain joins TRBV2 to TRBJ2-5; maybe TRBD2 (6 bases). V dropped 6 bases and J dropped 5 bases, with 10 bases sitting between them. The CDR3 runs 12 residues. Germline values: CDR1 SNHLY, CDR2 FYNNEI. CDR3 sequence reads: CASRLEGETQYF. CDR3 DNA sequence: TGTGCCAGCAGGCTGGAGGGGGAGACCCAGTACTTC. The complete variable domain, with remaining parts taken from reference TRBV2 and TRBJ2-5, reads EPEVTQTPSHQVTQMGQEVILRCVPISNHLYFYWYRQILGQKVEFLVSFYNNEISEKSEIFDDQFSVERPDGSNFTLKIRSTKLEDSAMYFCASRLEGETQYFGPGTRLLVL.

This clone was found once. The genes are TRBV10-3 and TRBJ1-2; D uncertain. CDR1 and CDR2 (germline): ENHRY, SYGVKD. This CDR3 spans 12 amino acids. Trimming removed 4 bases at V and 5 bases at J, with 8 bases between. The chain's CDR3 is CAISADGYGYTF. The CDR3 DNA is TGTGCCATCAGTGCCGACGGGTATGGCTACACCTTC.

The chain links TRBV6-4 to TRBJ2-3; 7 bases are shared with TRBD1. The J segment lost 4 bases and the V segment lost 3 bases, leaving 1 base of the junction unmatched. CDR3 size: 13 residues. CDR1 and CDR2 from the germline V gene are MRHNA and SNTAGT. CDR3 bases: TGTGCCAGCAGTGAACAGGGGTCAGATACGCAGTATTTT. Its protein product is CASSEQGSDTQYF.

The V gene is TRBV29-1, the J gene TRBJ1-2, with D possibly TRBD1 on 5 matching bases. Trimming left V 1 base short and J 4 bases short, with 10 bases between. CDR1 SQVTM and CDR2 ANQGSEA come from the germline V gene. There are 13 residues in the CDR3. The CDR3 DNA follows: TGCAGCGTTGAAGTACAGGCGCTCTATGGCTACACCTTC. Its protein is CSVEVQALYGYTF.

The chain joins TRBV30 to TRBJ1-5; TRBD1 might be the D (5 bases). Trimming shortened V by 5 bases and J by 9 bases, and 23 bases separated the two germline ends. Germline V gene data show CDR1 as GTSNPN and CDR2 as SVGIG (reference sequence). This CDR3 spans 15 amino acids. The CDR3 DNA follows: TGTGCCTGGGACGTGGGCGGGGCAGCCCCAGGGCCCCAGCATTTT. Residues: CAWDVGGAAPGPQHF.

The rearrangement uses TRBV11-2 and TRBJ1-5, with D possibly being TRBD1 (6 bases). There are 16 residues in the CDR3. V was cut by 1 base and J by 1 base, with 11 bases left in between. Germline V CDR1 and CDR2: SGHAT, FQNNGV. The CDR3 region has the DNA TGTGCCAGCAGCTTAGGGGGAAGGGGGAGCAATCAGCCCCAGCATTTT. Protein product: CASSLGGRGSNQPQHF.

The chain uses TRBV19 and TRBJ1-5, with 9 nucleotides matching TRBD1. CDR3 size: 15 residues. Per the germline V gene, CDR1 is LNHDA and CDR2 is SQIVND (reference sequence). Trimming cost V 3 bases and J 4 bases; bases outside gene matches: 4. The CDR3 reads CASSITGTGNQPQHF. The CDR3 DNA reads as TGTGCCAGTAGTATCACCGGGACAGGGAATCAGCCCCAGCATTTT.

The chain carries TRBV5-1 and TRBJ1-1; no firm D call. The V gene lost 2 bases and the J gene lost 1 base, with 9 bases spanning the gap. CDR1 is SGHRS, CDR2 YFSETQ, per germline. This CDR3 has 14 amino acids. The DNA for the CDR3 is TGCGCCAGCAGCTTACAGACAAGGAACACTGAAGCTTTCTTT. This sequence encodes CASSLQTRNTEAFF.

The chain links TRBV10-3 to TRBJ1-2; perhaps TRBD1 as D (6 bases). V was pared by 0 bases and J by 7 bases, with 18 bases between. The germline V gene encodes CDR1 ENHRY and CDR2 SYGVKD. CDR3 length equals 16 residues. CDR3 sequence: CAISESQPGGARGYTF. The CDR3 nucleotides read TGTGCCATCAGTGAGTCTCAGCCTGGGGGGGCGCGTGGCTACACCTTC.

The chain has TRBV30 and TRBJ2-1; possibly TRBD2 for D (6 bases). The V gene lost 3 bases and the J gene lost 4 bases, with 16 bases spanning the gap. The germline CDR1 and CDR2 sequences are GTSNPN and SVGIG (reference sequence). The CDR3 is 15 residues long. The CDR3 DNA reads TGTGCCTGGAGAATCGGAGCGGGCCTTTACAATGAGCAGTTCTTC. Its translation: CAWRIGAGLYNEQFF.

The chain couples TRBV21-1 to TRBJ2-7; TRBD1, as called in the table, went unchecked against the DNA. TRBV21-1 is listed as a pseudogene. The CDR3 covers 17 residues. The CDR3 loop is CASSKGGTGGAYHEQYF. DNA for the CDR3: TGTGCCAGCAGCAAAGGGGGGACAGGGGGCGCCTATCACGAGCAGTACTTC.

V and J are TRBV19 and TRBJ1-5; TRBD1 matches 7 bases. The J segment lost 3 bases and the V segment lost 6 bases, leaving 8 bases of the junction unmatched. In germline, CDR1 is LNHDA, CDR2 SQIVND (reference sequence). The CDR3 contains 15 residues. CDR3: CASRATGLVNQPQHF. The CDR3 DNA is TGTGCCAGTAGGGCGACAGGGCTTGTCAATCAGCCCCAGCATTTT.

This clone was found a few times. The junction departs from germline at one end; a sequencing error may be responsible. The CDR3 DNA reads as TGTGCTAGTGGTTTGGGGGACAGCCCTCTGCGGGTCTTC. Its translation: CASGLGDSPLRVF. The gene calls are TRBV12-5 and TRBJ2-1; 7 bases are a match to TRBD1. The length of the CDR3 is 13 residues. Germline-derived CDR1 and CDR2 are LGHNT and FRNRAP.

This rearrangement joins TRBV6-5 to TRBJ2-2; no firm D call. Germline lookup yields CDR1 MNHEY and CDR2 SVGAGI. The CDR3 covers 14 residues. V was clipped by 4 bases and J by 3 bases, with 9 bases between them. The CDR3 loop is CASSFTEYTGELFF. CDR3 coding DNA: TGTGCCAGCAGTTTTACAGAGTACACCGGGGAGCTGTTTTTT.

The chain joins TRBV5-8 to TRBJ2-5, with a weak D call TRBD2 (5 bases). Deletions cut 4 bases from V and 8 bases from J, with 15 bases between. This CDR3 comprises 13 residues. Germline V CDR1 and CDR2: SGHTS, YDEGEE. CDR3 in amino acids: CASSQREPATQYF. The DNA for the CDR3 is TGTGCCAGCAGCCAGAGGGAGCCGGCCACCCAGTACTTC.